These T cell receptor beta chains were read from a single sample in a study of T cells in Graves' hyperthyroidism and ophthalmopathy. One entry per CDR3 protein results from TCRdb running MiXCR on the multiplex PCR reads. This sample carries almost 500,000 distinct CDR3 sequences, approximately 23% of them seen once, and the ten largest clones take under 55%. The sequencing input was blood. The receptors were sampled from a woman aged 70 to 79 with Graves' ophthalmopathy. The CDR3 runs from the conserved cysteine through the conserved F or W. The D gene is left open where the match is weak. Some rows mark clone size as missing; the rest say once, few, many or name a class of expanded clone.

.	.	TRBJ2-2	TRBV19	TGTGCCGTTGGAGGGGGTTACACCGGGGAGCTGTTTTTT	CAVGGGYTGELFF
.	TRBD2	TRBJ2-2	TRBV10-3	TGTGCCATCAGTGAGTCGGGAGGGACCGGGGAGCTGTTTTTT	CAISESGGTGELFF
many	TRBD1	TRBJ2-1	TRBV20-1	TGCAGTGCTAGCAGGGGGAGCTCCTACAATGAGCAGTTCTTC	CSASRGSSYNEQFF
.	.	TRBJ1-1	TRBV19	TGTGCCAGTAGTATAGTGAGGGGGAACACTGAAGCTTTCTTT	CASSIVRGNTEAFF
.	.	TRBJ2-6	TRBV7-8	TGTGCCAGCAGCCGAAAAGCGGGGGCCAACGTCCTGACTTTC	CASSRKAGANVLTF
few	.	TRBJ2-1	TRBV6-1	TGTGCCAGTGGACTGTCCTACAATGAGCAGTTCTTC	CASGLSYNEQFF
.	.	TRBJ2-7	TRBV7-2	TGTGCCAGCAGCCCCGTAGGAAGCTCCTACGAGCAGTACTTC	CASSPVGSSYEQYF
few	TRBD1	TRBJ1-2	TRBV4-1	TGCGCCAGCAGCCTAGCAGGGGGGTCTGGCTACACCTTC	CASSLAGGSGYTF
.	TRBD2	TRBJ2-1	TRBV28	TGTGCCAGCAGTTACATCGGGAGGTACCCCAATGAGCAGTTCTTC	CASSYIGRYPNEQFF
.	TRBD2	TRBJ2-3	TRBV28	TGTGCCAGCTCACCGGGACTAGCGGGGCCAACTAGCACAGATACGCAGTATTTT	CASSPGLAGPTSTDTQYF
few	.	TRBJ2-1	TRBV9	TGTGCCAGCAGCTCACACGGGGAATCCTACAATGAGCAGTTCTTC	CASSSHGESYNEQFF
.	.	TRBJ2-1	TRBV5-1	TGCGCCAGCGGTCTAGGGACATTCCCGAATGAGCAGTTCTTC	CASGLGTFPNEQFF
.	TRBD2	TRBJ2-5	TRBV19	TGTGCCAGTAGTGATAGCGGGCAAGAGACCCAGTACTTC	CASSDSGQETQYF
many	.	TRBJ2-1	TRBV2	TGTGCCAGCAAAATAGGCAGGGGCAACTACAATGAGCAGTTCTTC	CASKIGRGNYNEQFF
few	.	TRBJ2-1	TRBV20-1	TGCAGTGCTAAGGCGGGAAATTACAATGAGCAGTTCTTC	CSAKAGNYNEQFF
.	.	TRBJ2-7	TRBV28	TGTGCCAGCAGTTTATTGGGGGGGCGGCAGTACTTC	CASSLLGGRQYF
few	TRBD2	TRBJ2-3	TRBV11-2	TGTGCCAGCAGCTTAGGCCTTCTCGCGGGAGTTTCCGATACGCAGTATTTT	CASSLGLLAGVSDTQYF
many	.	TRBJ2-7	TRBV13	TGTGCCAGCAGCTCCGGGGTAGCGGTCTCCTACGAGCAGTACTTC	CASSSGVAVSYEQYF
.	TRBD1	TRBJ1-6	TRBV18	TGTGCCAGCTCACCCGAACAGGGGAGCTCATCCCTCCACTTT	CASSPEQGSSSLHF
many	.	TRBJ2-4	TRBV28	TGTGCCAGCAGTCTGCCCCCAGGGATCAACATTCAGTACTTC	CASSLPPGINIQYF